This is a list of T cell receptor beta chains from one sample in a study of early T cells in non-severe SARS-CoV-2 infection. A single record per CDR3 protein comes from TCRdb applying MiXCR to the 5' RACE reads. The sample holds about 110,000 distinct CDR3 sequences; roughly an eighth are singletons and the top ten take roughly 2.9%. The sample was whole blood. These TCRs come from an adult who was a healthcare worker with PCR-confirmed SARS-CoV-2 infection or an uninfected control (not recorded which). CDR3s include the opening cysteine and the closing phenylalanine or tryptophan. Each record gives: D gene, CDR3 length, V gene, clone size, J gene, CDR3 DNA, CDR3 protein. The D gene is left open where the match is weak. Clone size is given for some rows only: seen once, a few or many times, or a class if the clone is expanded.

D gene: TRBD1; CDR3 length: 13; V gene: TRBV18; clone size: few; J gene: TRBJ2-1; CDR3 DNA: TGTGCCAGCTCACCAGGACAGGTCAATGAGCAGTTCTTC; CDR3 protein: CASSPGQVNEQFF
D gene: NA; CDR3 length: 13; V gene: TRBV7-9; clone size: NA; J gene: TRBJ1-2; CDR3 DNA: TGTGCCAGCACCATCCTCGCAGGGTATGGCTACACCTTC; CDR3 protein: CASTILAGYGYTF
D gene: NA; CDR3 length: 14; V gene: TRBV6-1; clone size: NA; J gene: TRBJ1-6; CDR3 DNA: TGTGCCAGCAGTGAAAGGGGGACCAATTCACCCCTCCACTTT; CDR3 protein: CASSERGTNSPLHF
D gene: NA; CDR3 length: 16; V gene: TRBV30; clone size: NA; J gene: TRBJ1-1; CDR3 DNA: TGTGCCTGGAGTGCCTGGGGCCCGAGAGGGAACACTGAAGCTTTCTTT; CDR3 protein: CAWSAWGPRGNTEAFF
D gene: NA; CDR3 length: 13; V gene: TRBV20-1; clone size: few; J gene: TRBJ2-1; CDR3 DNA: TGCAGTGCTCCCGGGACCGCGTACAATGAGCAGTTCTTC; CDR3 protein: CSAPGTAYNEQFF
D gene: TRBD2; CDR3 length: 17; V gene: TRBV11-2; clone size: many; J gene: TRBJ2-1; CDR3 DNA: TGTGCCAGCAGCTTAGATTCAGCGAGCGGGGTTTACAATGAGCAGTTCTTC; CDR3 protein: CASSLDSASGVYNEQFF
D gene: TRBD1; CDR3 length: 14; V gene: TRBV6-5; clone size: few; J gene: TRBJ1-6; CDR3 DNA: TGTGCCAGCAGCCTAGGGACAGGGGGGACACCCCTCCACTTT; CDR3 protein: CASSLGTGGTPLHF
D gene: NA; CDR3 length: 13; V gene: TRBV2; clone size: few; J gene: TRBJ1-2; CDR3 DNA: TGTGCCAGCAGTGAAATGCGTACCCATGGCTACACCTTC; CDR3 protein: CASSEMRTHGYTF
D gene: NA; CDR3 length: 14; V gene: TRBV12-3/TRBV12-4; clone size: many; J gene: TRBJ2-2; CDR3 DNA: TGTGCCAGCAGTTTAAGCGGGAACACCGGGGAGCTGTTTTTT; CDR3 protein: CASSLSGNTGELFF
D gene: TRBD2; CDR3 length: 15; V gene: TRBV7-3; clone size: few; J gene: TRBJ2-2; CDR3 DNA: TGTGCCAGCAGCCCCAACGGGAGGTACACCGGGGAGCTGTTTTTT; CDR3 protein: CASSPNGRYTGELFF
D gene: TRBD1; CDR3 length: 13; V gene: TRBV5-1; clone size: few; J gene: TRBJ2-7; CDR3 DNA: TGCGCCAGCAGCATAGGACAGGAAAACGAGCAGTACTTC; CDR3 protein: CASSIGQENEQYF
D gene: NA; CDR3 length: 17; V gene: TRBV5-8; clone size: NA; J gene: TRBJ2-6; CDR3 DNA: TGTGCCAGCAGCTTGGTGTCCCGGTCCTCTGGGGCCAACGTCCTGACTTTC; CDR3 protein: CASSLVSRSSGANVLTF
D gene: NA; CDR3 length: 14; V gene: TRBV5-1; clone size: few; J gene: TRBJ2-3; CDR3 DNA: TGCGCCAGCAGCTTGGTGTCAGGCACAGATACGCAGTATTTT; CDR3 protein: CASSLVSGTDTQYF
D gene: NA; CDR3 length: 17; V gene: TRBV11-2; clone size: many; J gene: TRBJ1-5; CDR3 DNA: TGTGCCAGCAGCGCAACAGGGAAGGGGTTCGGCAATCAGCCCCAGCATTTT; CDR3 protein: CASSATGKGFGNQPQHF